The 15 T cell receptor beta chains in this list originate from one sample, sequenced in a study of blood T cell repertoires in COVID-19. TCRdb's table, derived via immunoSEQ multiplex PCR, lists solely in-frame clones and lacks some. Of tens of thousands of clones listed, approximately 82% are singletons. The sample consisted of peripheral blood. The receptors originated from a human donor in a cohort sampled during active COVID-19.

To note about this clone: One end of the junction is discordant with germline, which a read error may explain. This chain connects TRBV7-7 to TRBJ2-5, with D possibly matching TRBD1 (5 bases). CDR1 SSHAT and CDR2 FNYEAQ come from the germline V gene (reference sequence). CDR3 length equals 13 residues. CDR3 loop: CASSLGAEETQYF. For the CDR3, the DNA is TGTGCTAGCAGCTTAGGGGCCGAAGAGACCCAGTACTTC.

The rearrangement links TRBV7-3 to TRBJ1-1; possible D gene TRBD1, 6 bases. Germline values: CDR1 SGHTA, CDR2 FQGTGA. The CDR3 length is 14 residues. V lost 5 bases and J lost 1, with 11 bases in between. The DNA of the CDR3 is TGTGCCAGCAGCACAGGGCCTTCGAACACTGAAGCTTTCTTT. Its protein is CASSTGPSNTEAFF.

V is TRBV6-4 and J is TRBJ1-2, with 9 bases lining up with TRBD1. Germline V CDR1 and CDR2: MRHNA, SNTAGT. V dropped 8 bases and J dropped 6; count of bases not matched to a gene: 13. The CDR3 runs to 15 residues. The DNA for the CDR3 is TGTGCCAGCTGCCCCCTGGGACAGGGTAAGAATGGCTACACCTTC. Translating it yields CASCPLGQGKNGYTF.

The rearrangement links TRBV28 to TRBJ2-7, with TRBD1 matching 10 bases. Germline V gene data show CDR1 as MDHEN and CDR2 as SYDVKM. J gave up 2 bases and V 5 bases, and 3 bases lay outside the gene matches. The CDR3 spans 14 residues. The CDR3 DNA follows: TGTGCCAGCAGTCCTGGACAGGGGGCCTACGAGCAGTACTTC. This gives the protein CASSPGQGAYEQYF.

The chain carries TRBV6-2 or TRBV6-3 and TRBJ2-5; the D is unclear. Germline values: CDR1 MNHEY, CDR2 SVGEGT. The V end lost 5 bases, the J end lost 1 base, and 14 bases lay between the germline ends. This CDR3 region has 15 residues. The CDR3 DNA reads as TGTGCCAGCAGTCCGAGAGGTCAGCCCCAAGAGACCCAGTACTTC. This translates into CASSPRGQPQETQYF.

The genes are TRBV5-4 and TRBJ2-2, with TRBD2 matching 8 bases. The CDR3 runs to 17 residues. J lost 6 bases, V lost 4 bases, and 14 bases had no gene match. The germline V gene has CDR1 SGHNT and CDR2 YYREEE (reference sequence). This CDR3 reads CASSPELLAVESGELFF. CDR3 sequence (DNA): TGTGCCAGCAGCCCGGAACTACTAGCGGTCGAGTCCGGGGAGCTGTTTTTT.

This clone was seen only a few times. The chain joins TRBV12-3 or TRBV12-4 to TRBJ1-2; D might be TRBD1 (5 bases). The CDR3 runs to 13 residues. V lost 5 bases and J lost 4, with 11 bases in between. CDR3 nucleotides: TGTGCCAGCAGTGGGGCGCTCGGCTATGGCTACACCTTC. Encoded protein: CASSGALGYGYTF.

The chain recombines TRBV28 with TRBJ1-1; D is unresolved. Germline CDR1 MDHEN, CDR2 SYDVKM. CDR3 length: 12 amino acids. Trimming left V 2 bases short and J 10 bases short, with 11 bases between. The CDR3 region has the DNA TGTGCCAGCAGTTTAAAGCCGAACGCAGCTTTCTTT. It yields the protein CASSLKPNAAFF.

V gene TRBV5-1 combines with J gene TRBJ2-2; the D is unclear. This CDR3 contains 13 residues. Germline assignment: CDR1 SGHRS and CDR2 YFSETQ. The ends were cut back, 1 base at V and 4 bases at J, with 5 bases in the middle. The CDR3 DNA sequence: TGCGCCAGCAGCTTGTCTCCCACCGGGGAGCTGTTTTTT. It translates to CASSLSPTGELFF.

The rearrangement uses TRBV14 and TRBJ1-6; a weak D match, TRBD1 (5 bases). This CDR3 comprises 17 residues. Germline V gene sequence: CDR1 SGHDN, CDR2 FVKESK. Trimming took off 1 base at V and 7 bases at J, with 17 bases between the two ends. As DNA, the CDR3 is TGTGCCAGCAGCCAAGTTTTTTCGGGGGTTCGAAATTCACCCCTCCACTTT. Protein: CASSQVFSGVRNSPLHF.

CDR3 coding DNA: TGCGCCAGCAGCGAAAGCGGGGCCCAGAACAATGAGCAGTTCTTC. This translates into CASSESGAQNNEQFF. V usage is TRBV5-1 and J usage is TRBJ2-1, with 7 bases lining up with TRBD2. V dropped 4 bases and J dropped 5; count of bases not matched to a gene: 9. Germline CDR1 is SGHRS and CDR2 is YFSETQ. This CDR3 region has 15 residues.

The chain uses TRBV27 and TRBJ2-7; TRBD1 matches 9 bases. The CDR3 has 14 amino acids. Germline CDR1 is MNHEY and CDR2 is SMNVEV (reference sequence). Unmatched junction bases numbered 1, after V lost 2 bases and J lost 2 bases. CDR3 in amino acids: CASSLGDRAYEQYF. CDR3 DNA sequence: TGTGCCAGCAGTTTAGGGGACAGGGCCTACGAGCAGTACTTC.

CDR3 nucleotide sequence: TGTGCCAGCAGCCAATGGAGCTACACTGAAGCTTTCTTT. As protein: CASSQWSYTEAFF. This rearrangement joins TRBV3-1 (or the pseudogene TRBV3-2) to TRBJ1-1, with no clear D. V lost 2 bases and J lost 3, with 7 bases in between. The length of the CDR3 is 13 residues. Per the germline V gene, CDR1 is LGHDT and CDR2 is YNNKEL (reference sequence).

The CDR3 region has the DNA TGTGCCAGCAGAGAGACAGGGAGAGGGCAATCACCCCTCCACTTT. Translation: CASRETGRGQSPLHF. The genes are TRBV3-1 (or the pseudogene TRBV3-2) and TRBJ1-6; TRBD1 agrees at 7 bases. The CDR3 loop spans 15 amino acids. J was trimmed by 10 bases and V by 6 bases; bases with no gene match: 12. The germline gives CDR1 LGHDT, CDR2 YNNKEL (reference sequence).

The CDR3 is CASSRVSYEQYF. DNA of the CDR3: TGTGCCAGCAGCAGGGTCTCGTACGAGCAGTACTTC. This rearrangement joins TRBV2 to TRBJ2-7; possibly TRBD1 for D (5 bases). The CDR3 runs 12 residues. Germline loops: CDR1 SNHLY, CDR2 FYNNEI. V lost 6 bases to trimming and J lost 4 bases, with 10 bases between them.